These 18 T cell receptor beta chains originate from one sample sequenced in a study of OX40 agonist ivuxolimab in advanced cancers. Sequenced by immunoSEQ multiplex PCR; TCRdb stores in-frame clones only, minus some. The data show approximately 45,000 clones, approximately 90% seen once. The sequenced sample was CD4+ or CD8+ T cells sorted from blood, obtained in a trial of the OX40 agonist ivuxolimab. These receptors came from an adult with an advanced solid tumor such as melanoma, head and neck, liver or kidney cancer.

The chain has TRBV6-6 and TRBJ2-7; D remains ambiguous. V dropped 0 bases and J dropped 1 base, with 1 base sitting between them. The V gene's germline CDR1 is MNHNY and CDR2 SVGAGI (reference sequence). There are 12 residues in the CDR3. The CDR3 bases are TGTGCCAGCAGTTACTCGTCCTACGAGCAGTACTTC. The encoded protein is CASSYSSYEQYF.

The count of this clone is one. The chain employs TRBV11-3 and TRBJ2-1, with 8 bases identical to TRBD2. The V gene end was trimmed by 2 bases and the J gene end by 4 bases; junction bases not matched to a gene: 10. The CDR3 length is 17 residues. Per the germline V gene, CDR1 is SGHNT and CDR2 is YENEEA. CDR3 residues: CASSLITSGLIYNEQFF. As DNA, the CDR3 is TGTGCCAGCAGCTTAATAACTAGCGGCCTTATTTACAATGAGCAGTTCTTC.

This chain links TRBV19 with TRBJ2-6; the D is unclear. Trimming shortened V by 11 bases and J by 3 bases, and 23 bases separated the two germline ends. Germline CDR1 and CDR2: LNHDA and SQIVND (reference sequence). The CDR3 contains 17 residues. The CDR3 here is CASSFTGHPRGANVLTF. CDR3 sequence (DNA): TGTGCCTCTTCCTTCACCGGGCACCCTCGTGGGGCCAACGTCCTGACTTTC. Complete variable domain (other parts from reference TRBV19 and TRBJ2-6): DGGITQSPKYLFRKEGQNVTLSCEQNLNHDAMYWYRQDPGQGLRLIYYSQIVNDFQKGDIAEGYSVSREKKESFPLTVTSAQKNPTAFYLCASSFTGHPRGANVLTFGAGSRLTVL.

The gene calls are TRBV11-3 and TRBJ1-1; 8 nucleotides align to TRBD1. The J segment lost 2 bases and the V segment lost 5 bases, leaving 13 bases of the junction unmatched. CDR1 and CDR2 (germline): SGHNT, YENEEA. This CDR3 contains 17 residues. The CDR3 region has the DNA TGTGCCAGCAGCCCAAGGGGGACAGGATTGGTAAACACTGAAGCTTTCTTT. Translated, it gives CASSPRGTGLVNTEAFF.

This clone was counted only a few times. V and J are TRBV4-3 and TRBJ1-2; D is unresolved. The CDR3 is 15 amino acids. V was pared by 0 bases and J by 2 bases, with 10 bases between. The germline V gene has CDR1 LGHNA and CDR2 YSLEER. The DNA of the CDR3 is TGCGCCAGCAGCCAAGAAGTGGTAGGGAACTATGGCTACACCTTC. Its protein is CASSQEVVGNYGYTF.

The rearrangement uses TRBV28 and TRBJ1-1; maybe TRBD1 (5 bases). V was trimmed by 2 bases and J by 1 base, leaving 5 bases between them. Germline V gene lookup returns CDR1 MDHEN and CDR2 SYDVKM. CDR3 length: 13 residues. The chain's CDR3 is CASSLQGNTEAFF. CDR3 in DNA: TGTGCCAGCAGTTTACAGGGGAACACTGAAGCTTTCTTT.

The gene calls are TRBV9 and TRBJ1-2, with unresolved D. The V end lost 2 bases, the J end lost 4 bases, and 12 bases lay between the germline ends. Germline V CDR1 and CDR2: SGDLS, YYNGEE. CDR3 length: 14 amino acids. DNA of the CDR3: TGTGCCAGCAGCGTGTCCGGCTCGCTCTATGGCTACACCTTC. Protein: CASSVSGSLYGYTF.

This clone was seen a handful of times. The chain is built from TRBV19 and TRBJ1-1; the match to TRBD1 covers 8 bases. Germline V gene data show CDR1 as LNHDA and CDR2 as SQIVND (reference sequence). V trimming: 6 bases; J trimming: 3 bases; junction bases outside the gene matches: 3. The CDR3 has 13 residues. The CDR3 is CASRGQGDTEAFF. In nucleotides, the CDR3 is TGTGCCAGTAGAGGACAGGGTGACACTGAAGCTTTCTTT. The full variable domain, in which reference TRBV19 and TRBJ1-1 provide the parts outside the CDR3, is DGGITQSPKYLFRKEGQNVTLSCEQNLNHDAMYWYRQDPGQGLRLIYYSQIVNDFQKGDIAEGYSVSREKKESFPLTVTSAQKNPTAFYLCASRGQGDTEAFFGQGTRLTVV.

V gene TRBV7-2 combines with J gene TRBJ2-1, with 11 nucleotides matching TRBD2. J was trimmed by 15 bases and V by 1 base; bases with no gene match: 14. This CDR3 has 16 amino acids. Germline V gives CDR1 SGHTA, CDR2 FQGNSA. The CDR3 DNA is TGTGCCAGCAGCTTAGATCCCGGGCTAGCGGGGGGCCAGGTGTTCTTC. Protein product: CASSLDPGLAGGQVFF.

The chain links TRBV7-2 to TRBJ1-3; D is unclear. The CDR3 has 13 amino acids. Trimming shortened V by 5 bases and J by 2 bases, and 7 bases separated the two germline ends. Per germline, CDR1 SGHTA and CDR2 FQGNSA. The CDR3 reads CASSPGPGNTIYF. The CDR3 nucleotides read TGTGCCAGCAGCCCCGGCCCTGGAAACACCATATATTTT.

The rearrangement uses TRBV7-8 and TRBJ2-1; no reliable D call. The CDR3 totals 14 residues. The germline V and J ends were trimmed by 5 bases and 4 bases, with 12 bases remaining between them. Germline assignment: CDR1 SGHVS and CDR2 FQNEAQ. DNA of the CDR3: TGTGCCAGCAGCCCGATCTGGGATTACAATGAGCAGTTCTTC. This codes for CASSPIWDYNEQFF. Supplemented by reference TRBV7-8 and TRBJ2-1, the full variable domain reads GAGVSQSPRYKVAKRGQDVALRCDPISGHVSLFWYQQALGQGPEFLTYFQNEAQLDKSGLPSDRFFAERPEGSVSTLKIQRTQQEDSAVYLCASSPIWDYNEQFFGPGTRLTVL.

The chain recombines TRBV6-5 with TRBJ1-1; tentatively, D is TRBD1 (6 bases). This CDR3 is 13 amino acids long. V was cut by 5 bases and J by 11 bases, with 18 bases left in between. Germline V lookup: CDR1 MNHEY, CDR2 SVGAGI. The CDR3 DNA reads TGTGCCAGCAGTCCCCAGGGGTCACCTCGGGCTTTCTTT. Its protein is CASSPQGSPRAFF.

The chain recombines TRBV6-4 with TRBJ1-2; D gene ambiguous. Trimming took 4 bases from V and 2 from J, leaving 5 bases between them. The CDR3 has 12 residues. CDR1 and CDR2 from the germline V gene are MRHNA and SNTAGT. As DNA, the CDR3 is TGTGCCAGCAGTGCCGGGAACTATGGCTACACCTTC. Translation gives CASSAGNYGYTF.

The gene calls are TRBV27 and TRBJ1-1, with D possibly being TRBD1 (5 bases). V shed 3 bases and J shed 1 base, with 12 bases lying between them. The germline V gene encodes CDR1 MNHEY and CDR2 SMNVEV (reference sequence). The CDR3 runs 15 residues. CDR3 bases: TGTGCCAGCAGTTTGTCCGGGACCGAGAACACTGAAGCTTTCTTT. Translation gives CASSLSGTENTEAFF.

The gene calls are TRBV4-3 and TRBJ2-4, with TRBD2 matching 10 bases. Per germline, CDR1 LGHNA and CDR2 YSLEER. The CDR3 covers 19 residues. J lost 0 bases, V lost 0 bases, and 8 bases had no gene match. The CDR3 region is CASSQDSSSGGLAKNIQYF. For the CDR3, the DNA is TGCGCCAGCAGCCAAGATTCTTCTAGCGGGGGTCTAGCCAAAAACATTCAGTACTTC.

The chain links TRBV4-1 to TRBJ2-1; 8 bases map to TRBD1. Germline assignment: CDR1 MGHRA and CDR2 YSYEKL. J gave up 0 bases and V 2 bases, and 3 bases lay outside the gene matches. The CDR3 spans 16 residues. In DNA, the CDR3 is TGCGCCAGCAGCCAATTACAGGGGGGCTCCTACAATGAGCAGTTCTTC. Its protein is CASSQLQGGSYNEQFF.

Of note for this clone: One junction end does not reproduce the germline sequence, and a read error may be involved. The chain is built from TRBV5-4 and TRBJ1-2; TRBD1 is a possible D gene (6 bases). Germline V gene lookup returns CDR1 SGHNT and CDR2 YYREEE (reference sequence). CDR3 size: 15 residues. In DNA, the CDR3 is TGCGCCAGCAGCCAAGATTCATCCAGGGGCTATGGCTACACCTTC. Residues: CASSQDSSRGYGYTF.

This chain joins TRBV6-6 and TRBJ2-7; D is possibly TRBD2 (6 bases). Germline-derived CDR1 and CDR2 are MNHNY and SVGAGI (reference sequence). The CDR3 runs to 14 residues. Trimming removed 0 bases at V and 3 bases at J, with 9 bases between. The CDR3: CASSYSAGIYEQYF. CDR3 nucleotides: TGTGCCAGCAGTTACTCGGCGGGGATCTACGAGCAGTACTTC.